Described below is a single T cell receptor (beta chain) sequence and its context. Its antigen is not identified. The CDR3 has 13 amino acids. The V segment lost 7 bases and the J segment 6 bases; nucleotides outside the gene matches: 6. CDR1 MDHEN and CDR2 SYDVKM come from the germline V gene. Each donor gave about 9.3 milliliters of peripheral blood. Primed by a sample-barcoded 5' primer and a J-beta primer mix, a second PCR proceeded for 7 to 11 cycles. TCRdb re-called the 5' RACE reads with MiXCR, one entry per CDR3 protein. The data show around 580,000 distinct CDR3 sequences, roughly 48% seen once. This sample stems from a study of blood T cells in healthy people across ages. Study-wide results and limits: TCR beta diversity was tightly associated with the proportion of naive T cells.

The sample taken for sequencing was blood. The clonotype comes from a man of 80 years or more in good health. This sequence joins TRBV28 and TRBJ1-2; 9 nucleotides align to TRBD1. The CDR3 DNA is TGTGCCAGCAATAAACAGGGGGCTCATGGCTACACCTTC. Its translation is CASNKQGAHGYTF.